The clone carrying this T cell receptor (beta chain) was counted a few times. The antigen is unknown. CDR3 length: 15 amino acids. The J segment lost 6 bases and the V segment lost 1 base, leaving 5 bases of the junction unmatched. Germline V gene data show CDR1 as LGHNA and CDR2 as YSLEER. A library of TCRbeta sequences, prepared with unique molecular identifiers, was generated. One entry per CDR3 protein, called by TCRdb with MiXCR from the PCR reads. Here the sample spans about 600,000 distinct CDR3 sequences, more than 20% being singletons. This entry is derived from a study of T-cell reconstitution after alpha-beta-depleted transplantation in children. Study-level findings and limits: Diversity of TCRbeta at day 60 was high in some patients, arising from surviving recipient T cells and thymic progenitors. Reportedly, roughly two months post-transplant, alpha-beta T cells arose from several hundred expanded graft clones. Fresh T-cell production supplied most of the T-cell counts and diversity seen one year after transplant.

This clonotype was sampled from a boy in the first two years of life who had a stem cell transplant for acute myeloid leukemia, so the T cells may come from the graft donor. The source material was PBMCs, mostly from graft donor cells, sampled 360 days after TCRalphabeta/CD19-depleted stem cell transplant. J is TRBJ2-1 and V is TRBV4-3; TRBD2 aligns across 8 bases. CDR3 amino acids: CASSQGSGVTNEQFF. The CDR3 DNA reads TGCGCCAGCAGCCAAGGTAGCGGGGTGACCAATGAGCAGTTCTTC.